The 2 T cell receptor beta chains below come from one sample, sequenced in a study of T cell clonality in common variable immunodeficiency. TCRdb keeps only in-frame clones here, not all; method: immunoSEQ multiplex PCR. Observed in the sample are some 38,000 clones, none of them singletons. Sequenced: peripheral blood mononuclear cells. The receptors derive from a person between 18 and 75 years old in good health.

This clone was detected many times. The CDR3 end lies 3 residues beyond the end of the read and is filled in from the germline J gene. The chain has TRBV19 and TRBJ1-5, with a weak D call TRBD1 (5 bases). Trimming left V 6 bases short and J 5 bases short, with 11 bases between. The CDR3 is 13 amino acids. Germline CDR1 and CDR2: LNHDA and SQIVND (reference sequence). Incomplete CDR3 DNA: TGTGCCAGTAGCCGGGGGGTGGATCAGCCC. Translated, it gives CASSRGVDQP. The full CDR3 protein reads CASSRGVDQPQHF.

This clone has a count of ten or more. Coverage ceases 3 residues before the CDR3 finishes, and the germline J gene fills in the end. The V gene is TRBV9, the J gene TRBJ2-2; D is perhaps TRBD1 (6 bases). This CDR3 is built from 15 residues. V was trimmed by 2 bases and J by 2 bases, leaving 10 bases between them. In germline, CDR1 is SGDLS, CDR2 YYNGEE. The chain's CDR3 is CASSVGTLNTGELFF. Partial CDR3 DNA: TGTGCCAGCAGCGTCGGGACACTTAACACCGGGGAG.